The rows below give T cell receptor beta chains drawn from one sample of a study of cytomegalovirus exposure and HLA in healthy donors. Here immunoSEQ multiplex PCR was the method, and the copy in TCRdb shows in-frame clones only, minus some. The sample includes about 130,000 clones, around 73% of them seen just once. The sequencing input was PBMCs. The receptors stem from a female donor in good health and CMV-seronegative. The CDR3 runs from the conserved cysteine through the conserved F or W. The order of the fields is D gene, clone size, V gene, J gene, CDR3 DNA, CDR3 protein. A D gene is named only where the DNA matches it firmly. Size is omitted from some rows. Given values are once, few, many or a class for expanded clones.

D: TRBD1
size: NA
V: TRBV6-1
J: TRBJ1-1
DNA: TGTGCCAGCAGTATCCGGACAGGATCGACAGCTGAAGCTTTCTTT
CDR3: CASSIRTGSTAEAFF

D: NA
size: once
V: TRBV27
J: TRBJ2-3
DNA: TGTGCCAGCAGAGACAGGTGGACAGATACGCAGTATTTT
CDR3: CASRDRWTDTQYF

D: TRBD2
size: NA
V: TRBV5-4
J: TRBJ2-1
DNA: TGTGCCAGCAGCTTAGGGCTGGGAGGGAGCTCCTACAATGAGCAGTTCTTC
CDR3: CASSLGLGGSSYNEQFF

D: TRBD1
size: few
V: TRBV11-2
J: TRBJ2-7
DNA: TGTGCCAGCAGCTTAGATCGCAGGGGGGAGCAGTACTTC
CDR3: CASSLDRRGEQYF

D: TRBD2
size: NA
V: TRBV10-3
J: TRBJ2-3
DNA: TGTGCCATCAGGCCGACTAGCGGGAGTACAGATACGCAGTATTTT
CDR3: CAIRPTSGSTDTQYF

D: TRBD2
size: NA
V: TRBV27
J: TRBJ2-1
DNA: TGTGCCAGCAGTTTAAGCGGACTAGCAAGAAACAATGAGCAGTTCTTC
CDR3: CASSLSGLARNNEQFF

D: TRBD1
size: NA
V: TRBV2
J: TRBJ2-7
DNA: TGTGCCAGCAGTCCCAAAACAGGGGGACCCTACGAGCAGTACTTC
CDR3: CASSPKTGGPYEQYF

D: NA
size: NA
V: TRBV19
J: TRBJ1-5
DNA: TGTGCCAGTAACCCGCGAGGATATAGCAATCAGCCCCAGCATTTT
CDR3: CASNPRGYSNQPQHF

D: TRBD2
size: NA
V: TRBV4-2
J: TRBJ2-5
DNA: TGTGCCAGCAGCCAAGGGTTAGCGGGAGAAGAGACCCAGTACTTC
CDR3: CASSQGLAGEETQYF

D: TRBD1
size: NA
V: TRBV6-5
J: TRBJ1-2
DNA: TGTGCCAGCAGTAGGACAGGGGGAGCTAACTATGGCTACACCTTC
CDR3: CASSRTGGANYGYTF

D: NA
size: NA
V: TRBV19
J: TRBJ2-7
DNA: TGTGCCAGTAGTTCGGGGGTCTCCTACGAGCAGTACTTC
CDR3: CASSSGVSYEQYF

D: TRBD2
size: NA
V: TRBV5-1
J: TRBJ2-2
DNA: TGCGCCAGCAGCTTGGAGGCCCTAGCGGGAGGGACCGGGGAGCTGTTTTTT
CDR3: CASSLEALAGGTGELFF

D: TRBD1
size: NA
V: TRBV19
J: TRBJ1-3
DNA: TGTGCCTCCGGGACAGGGGGCTCTGGAAACACCATATATTTT
CDR3: CASGTGGSGNTIYF